Presented here are 27 T cell receptor beta chains from one specimen sequenced in a study of cytomegalovirus exposure and HLA in healthy donors. The PCR employed 60 Vbeta primers together with 13 Jbeta primers. Sequencing used immunoSEQ multiplex PCR; TCRdb keeps in-frame clones, though not all of them. This table has more than 85,000 clones, about 80% appearing once. Input material: PBMCs. Receptors originate from a woman aged 55-75 years in good health and CMV-seropositive.

Details on this clone: An end of the junction does not agree with germline; a read error may underlie this. This chain joins TRBV6-5 and TRBJ2-7, with a weak D call TRBD2 (5 bases). Germline CDR1 is MNHEY and CDR2 is SVGAGI. The CDR3 is 13 amino acids. CDR3 region: CASNTLGSYGQYF. For the CDR3, the DNA is TGTGCCAGCAACACACTAGGATCCTACGGGCAGTACTTC.

This chain joins TRBV6-1 and TRBJ1-2, with 9 bases that match TRBD1. V lost 7 bases to trimming and J lost 2 bases; unmatched junction nucleotides: 8. The CDR3 has 15 residues. Germline CDR1 is MNHNS and CDR2 is SASEGT. The CDR3 here is CASTGQGEGNYGYTF. As DNA, the CDR3 is TGTGCCAGCACGGGACAGGGAGAGGGCAACTATGGCTACACCTTC.

The rearrangement links TRBV27 to TRBJ2-1; 9 nucleotides line up with TRBD2. The germline gives CDR1 MNHEY, CDR2 SMNVEV (reference sequence). Trimming removed 5 bases from V and 3 bases from J; junction bases left unmatched: 8. The CDR3 is 16 amino acids. The CDR3 DNA is TGTGCCAGCAGTCCTGTAGCGGGAGCGGGCTACAATGAGCAGTTCTTC. It encodes CASSPVAGAGYNEQFF.

The chain recombines TRBV19 with TRBJ2-3; 8 positions match TRBD1. The germline CDR1 and CDR2 sequences are LNHDA and SQIVND (reference sequence). The CDR3 loop spans 15 amino acids. Germline trimming cut 10 bases from V and 5 bases from J; bases unmatched to any gene: 14. The CDR3 here is CATKAFRDRLDTQYF. CDR3 DNA: TGTGCCACCAAAGCCTTCCGGGACAGGTTAGATACGCAGTATTTT.

The chain uses TRBV18 and TRBJ2-5; 7 bases map to TRBD1. Trimming at V came to 3 bases and at J to 5 bases, leaving 9 bases not matched to a gene. Germline CDR1 KGHSH, CDR2 LQKENI. The CDR3 is 15 amino acids. The CDR3 reads CASSPSGQQRETQYF. The CDR3 DNA sequence: TGTGCCAGCTCACCTTCGGGACAGCAGAGGGAGACCCAGTACTTC.

V is TRBV7-3 and J is TRBJ2-1; 11 nucleotides line up with TRBD2. This CDR3 contains 16 residues. V shed 5 bases and J 8 bases; nucleotides not matched to a gene: 11. Germline V gene data show CDR1 as SGHTA and CDR2 as FQGTGA. CDR3 in DNA: TGTGCCAGCAGCCTCAGAAGGATAGCGGGAGGGTATGAGCAGTTCTTC. Protein: CASSLRRIAGGYEQFF.

The chain carries TRBV7-9 and TRBJ1-2, with 12 bases identical to TRBD1. Unmatched junction bases numbered 10, after V lost 5 bases and J lost 6 bases. Germline assignment: CDR1 SEHNR and CDR2 FQNEAQ (reference sequence). This CDR3 contains 16 residues. CDR3 in DNA: TGTGCCAGCAGCCGGCAGGGGACAGGGGGCCGTGATGGCTACACCTTC. It is translated as CASSRQGTGGRDGYTF.

The rearrangement joins TRBV14 to TRBJ2-1; 12 bases map to TRBD2. CDR1 and CDR2 from the germline V gene are SGHDN and FVKESK. V dropped 0 bases and J dropped 3; count of bases not matched to a gene: 9. The CDR3 spans 19 residues. CDR3 sequence reads: CASSQDQGGLAGYYNEQFF. CDR3 nucleotide sequence: TGTGCCAGCAGCCAAGACCAAGGGGGACTAGCGGGCTACTACAATGAGCAGTTCTTC.

This chain uses TRBV5-4 with TRBJ2-7; TRBD2 aligns across 7 bases. Looked up from germline, CDR1 is SGHNT and CDR2 is YYREEE (reference sequence). J gave up 3 bases and V 2 bases, and 5 bases lay outside the gene matches. This CDR3 has 14 residues. The CDR3 region is CASSLGGSLYEQYF. The CDR3 nucleotides are TGTGCCAGCAGCTTAGGCGGGAGTCTCTACGAGCAGTACTTC.

The genes are TRBV5-1 and TRBJ1-2; D remains ambiguous. Germline CDR1 reads SGHRS; CDR2 reads YFSETQ. The CDR3 spans 12 residues. Trimming removed 2 bases from V and 4 bases from J, with 6 bases in between. CDR3 residues: CASSLQPYGYTF. CDR3 nucleotides: TGCGCCAGCAGCTTACAGCCCTATGGCTACACCTTC.

This clone was seen a few times. The chain has TRBV19 and TRBJ1-1; perhaps TRBD1 as D (5 bases). CDR1 and CDR2 (germline): LNHDA, SQIVND (reference sequence). This CDR3 has 13 amino acids. The V end was cut by 5 bases, the J end by 7 bases, with 14 bases between. The CDR3 spells CASSVRSGLEAFF. The CDR3 nucleotides are TGTGCCAGTAGTGTACGATCGGGACTTGAAGCTTTCTTT.

The chain employs TRBV6-1 and TRBJ1-5; TRBD1 is a possible D gene (5 bases). Germline CDR1 and CDR2: MNHNS and SASEGT. The CDR3 is 15 residues long. V lost 7 bases, J lost 1 base, and 14 bases lay in between. CDR3 sequence reads: CASTSDSPSNQPQHF. The CDR3 DNA sequence: TGTGCCAGCACCTCCGACAGTCCCAGCAATCAGCCCCAGCATTTT.

J is TRBJ2-1 and V is TRBV5-1, with D perhaps matching TRBD2 (5 bases). The CDR3 covers 16 residues. The germline V and J ends were trimmed by 4 bases and 2 bases, with 16 bases remaining between them. Looked up from germline, CDR1 is SGHRS and CDR2 is YFSETQ. This CDR3 is CASSTAGNFAYNEQFF. CDR3 nucleotides: TGCGCCAGCAGCACTGCCGGGAACTTCGCCTACAATGAGCAGTTCTTC.

V is TRBV9 and J is TRBJ2-1; TRBD2 might be the D (6 bases). In germline, CDR1 is SGDLS, CDR2 YYNGEE. The CDR3 is made up of 15 amino acids. V dropped 4 bases and J dropped 5 bases, with 16 bases sitting between them. CDR3 coding DNA: TGTGCCAGCAGCCCCGGGAGCGGTAACAACAATGAGCAGTTCTTC. This gives the protein CASSPGSGNNNEQFF.

There are a few counts of this clone. Germline and junction disagree at one end, which may indicate a read error. V gene TRBV7-7 combines with J gene TRBJ1-1, with 7 bases matching TRBD1. Germline-derived CDR1 and CDR2 are SSHAT and FNYEAQ (reference sequence). The CDR3 extends over 13 amino acids. The CDR3 region has the DNA TGTGCTAGCAGCCGCATGGACAGGACTGAAGCTTTCTTT. Its protein product is CASSRMDRTEAFF.

This clone was observed a handful of times. CDR3 residues: CASSLQGQGYGYTF. DNA of the CDR3: TGCGCCAGCAGCCTACAGGGACAGGGGTATGGCTACACCTTC. The J gene is TRBJ1-2, the V gene TRBV5-1, with TRBD1 matching 10 bases. Germline trimming cut 4 bases from V and 5 bases from J; bases unmatched to any gene: 5. Per the germline V gene, CDR1 is SGHRS and CDR2 is YFSETQ. The CDR3 loop spans 14 amino acids.

The chain joins TRBV6-1 to TRBJ2-7; TRBD2 matches at 14 bases. The CDR3 is made up of 15 amino acids. Trimming cost V 5 bases and J 2 bases; bases outside gene matches: 2. Per germline, CDR1 MNHNS and CDR2 SASEGT. CDR3 coding DNA: TGTGCCAGCAGTAGGGGACTAGCGGGAGCCTACGAGCAGTACTTC. Its protein is CASSRGLAGAYEQYF.

This clone was seen only a few times. This chain connects TRBV5-6 to TRBJ1-5; a possible D gene is TRBD1 (5 bases). The germline V gene has CDR1 SGHDT and CDR2 YYEEEE. Trimming cost V 1 base and J 5 bases, with 13 bases left between them. This CDR3 spans 15 amino acids. The CDR3 DNA is TGTGCCAGCAGCTTGTACGCAGGGCTTTATCAGCCCCAGCATTTT. Protein sequence: CASSLYAGLYQPQHF.

The gene calls are TRBV2 and TRBJ1-5, with a possible D match to TRBD1 (6 bases). V lost 6 bases, J lost 1 base, and 13 bases lay in between. Germline-derived CDR1 and CDR2 are SNHLY and FYNNEI. The CDR3 runs 15 residues. The CDR3 spells CASRARGWSNQPQHF. CDR3 bases: TGTGCCAGCAGGGCCAGGGGATGGAGCAATCAGCCCCAGCATTTT.

V is TRBV5-1 and J is TRBJ2-2; TRBD2 is a possible D gene (5 bases). The CDR3 is 15 amino acids. Trimming pared 0 bases from V and 8 bases from J, leaving 14 bases between. Germline lookup yields CDR1 SGHRS and CDR2 YFSETQ. The CDR3 coding sequence is TGCGCCAGCAGCTTGGGGTTAACTAGTACTGGGGAGCTGTTTTTT. Its translation is CASSLGLTSTGELFF.

V usage is TRBV30 and J usage is TRBJ2-1; tentatively, D is TRBD1 (5 bases). CDR3 length equals 14 residues. Trimming stripped 0 bases from V and 5 bases from J, with 11 bases between. From germline, CDR1 is GTSNPN and CDR2 SVGIG (reference sequence). CDR3 sequence (DNA): TGTGCCTGGAGTGTAGGGGTACCCCACAATGAGCAGTTCTTC. Amino acid sequence: CAWSVGVPHNEQFF.

The V gene is TRBV5-1, the J gene TRBJ1-2, with 7 bases lining up with TRBD1. Germline V gene sequence: CDR1 SGHRS, CDR2 YFSETQ. V trimming: 4 bases; J trimming: 8 bases; junction bases outside the gene matches: 11. The CDR3 is made up of 14 amino acids. The chain's CDR3 is CASSQGQASLGYTF. The DNA for the CDR3 is TGCGCCAGCAGCCAAGGACAGGCTTCGTTAGGCTACACCTTC.

This clone has a handful of counts. The chain combines TRBV18 with TRBJ1-1, with 9 bases that match TRBD1. This CDR3 spans 15 amino acids. Trimming cost V 4 bases and J 1 base; bases outside gene matches: 4. Germline V gene lookup returns CDR1 KGHSH and CDR2 LQKENI. This CDR3 reads CASSRQGQGNTEAFF. As DNA, the CDR3 is TGTGCCAGCTCACGCCAGGGACAGGGGAACACTGAAGCTTTCTTT.

This sequence joins TRBV6-6 and TRBJ1-2; 7 positions match TRBD1. CDR1 and CDR2 (germline): MNHNY, SVGAGI (reference sequence). The trim removed 7 bases at V and 9 bases at J, leaving 5 bases unmatched. The CDR3 totals 11 residues. The CDR3 nucleotides are TGTGCCAGCACTTTGGGACAGAGCTACACCTTC. Protein sequence: CASTLGQSYTF.

This chain uses TRBV5-1 with TRBJ2-7, with TRBD1 matching 9 bases. V lost 3 bases, J lost 7 bases, and 8 bases stayed unmatched. The CDR3 contains 14 residues. Germline V gene data show CDR1 as SGHRS and CDR2 as YFSETQ. CDR3 loop: CASSYGQGRGEQYF. Here the CDR3 DNA reads TGCGCCAGCAGCTACGGACAGGGGCGGGGGGAGCAGTACTTC.

This clone was seen just once. The V gene is TRBV15, the J gene TRBJ1-5, with TRBD1 identical over 7 bases. V trimming: 1 base; J trimming: 4 bases; junction bases outside the gene matches: 7. Germline V gene data show CDR1 as LNHNV and CDR2 as YYDKDF (reference sequence). The CDR3 is 16 residues long. Here the CDR3 reads CATSRGGTVGNQPQHF. The CDR3 region has the DNA TGTGCCACCAGCAGAGGGGGGACAGTTGGGAATCAGCCCCAGCATTTT. Full variable domain (missing parts from reference TRBV15 and TRBJ1-5): DAMVIQNPRYQVTQFGKPVTLSCSQTLNHNVMYWYQQKSSQAPKLLFHYYDKDFNNEADTPDNFQSRRPNTSFCFLDIRSPGLGDTAMYLCATSRGGTVGNQPQHFGDGTRLSIL.

This clone was counted a single time. The gene calls are TRBV5-4 and TRBJ2-2; TRBD2 matches 8 bases. The CDR3 is made up of 16 amino acids. CDR1 is SGHNT, CDR2 YYREEE, per germline (reference sequence). The J segment lost 0 bases and the V segment lost 2 bases, leaving 3 bases of the junction unmatched. Here the CDR3 reads CASSLSAGANTGELFF. CDR3 DNA: TGTGCCAGCAGCTTATCAGCGGGGGCGAACACCGGGGAGCTGTTTTTT.